There are many counts of the clone carrying this T cell receptor (beta chain). Antigen specificity is unknown. Germline loops: CDR1 MDHEN, CDR2 SYDVKM. The CDR3 runs to 15 residues. The V end was cut by 3 bases, the J end by 1 base, with 13 bases between. Healthy Caucasians alone served as donors. TCRdb used MiXCR to reprocess the 5' RACE reads, holding one entry per CDR3 protein. In the table there are over 250,000 distinct CDR3 sequences, just under 9.5% of which are singletons. This entry is derived from a study of identical twins. Study observations and caveats: Monozygotic twins shared more out-of-frame TCR alpha than recombination models predicted. Weaker excess twin sharing was seen among beta out-of-frame sequences. The more abundant beta clonotypes in cord blood had fewer insertions, and memory repertoires did not show this.

The same data also went into a second study, on yellow fever vaccine responses in identical twins.

The chain is built from TRBV28 and TRBJ2-7, with no clear D. This TCR came from a woman aged 18-29 years in good health. The source material was CD8+ T cells sorted from blood. The DNA of the CDR3 is TGTGCCAGCAGTTTTACTCCTTCGTTGTCCTACGAGCAGTACTTC. As protein: CASSFTPSLSYEQYF.